These T cell receptor beta chains were read from a single sample in a study of T cell changes during pregnancy in multiple sclerosis. The repertoire was sequenced with immunoSEQ multiplex PCR; TCRdb's copy has only in-frame clones and lacks some. The sample holds tens of thousands of clones, approximately 91% seen once. The sequencing used peripheral blood, collected in the first trimester of pregnancy. Every receptor here comes from a female donor with multiple sclerosis, enrolled in a pregnancy study. Each CDR3 is given with its conserved first and last residue. Fields, in order: J gene, V gene, clone size, D gene, CDR3 protein, CDR3 DNA. The D gene is left open where the match is weak. Clone size is not always given. Where it is, it says once, few, many or a class for expanded clones.

TRBJ2-2	TRBV19	-	TRBD1	CASSPRDRPSNTGELFF	TGTGCCAGTAGTCCCCGGGACAGGCCGTCGAACACCGGGGAGCTGTTTTTT
TRBJ2-1	TRBV2	-	-	CASINQGIYNEQFF	TGTGCCAGCATAAACCAGGGGATATACAATGAGCAGTTCTTC
TRBJ2-7	TRBV10-3	-	TRBD2	CASTASGSYEQYF	TGTGCCAGCACCGCTAGCGGGAGCTACGAGCAGTACTTC
TRBJ2-3	TRBV9	once	TRBD2	CASSVGLERGHWLGYF	TGTGCCAGCAGCGTAGGGCTGGAGCGGGGCCACTGGCTAGGGTATTTT
TRBJ1-1	TRBV5-1	-	-	CASSFRGAHTEAFF	TGCGCCAGCAGCTTTCGGGGGGCCCACACTGAAGCTTTCTTT
TRBJ2-1	TRBV7-9	-	-	CASSFLVTPSSYNEQFF	TGTGCCAGCAGCTTTCTCGTAACGCCGAGCTCCTACAATGAGCAGTTCTTC
TRBJ1-2	TRBV18	-	TRBD1	CASSPNRDSTGYTF	TGTGCCAGCTCACCAAACCGGGACAGCACCGGCTACACCTTC
TRBJ1-4	TRBV5-1	-	-	CASSLFGRAEKLFF	TGCGCCAGCAGCTTGTTCGGGAGAGCGGAAAAACTGTTTTTT
TRBJ1-1	TRBV5-1	-	TRBD1	CASSRGTANTEAFF	TGCGCCAGCAGCCGGGGGACAGCGAACACTGAAGCTTTCTTT
TRBJ1-5	TRBV19	-	-	CASRGLSNQPQHF	TGTGCCAGTAGGGGGCTTAGCAATCAGCCCCAGCATTTT
TRBJ2-7	TRBV5-1	-	TRBD2	CASSLPSGLQTYEQYF	TGCGCCAGCAGCCTGCCGTCGGGACTACAGACCTACGAGCAGTACTTC
TRBJ2-7	TRBV5-7	-	-	CASSLGRGSSYEQYF	TGTGCCAGCAGCTTGGGCAGAGGTAGCTCCTACGAGCAGTACTTC
TRBJ2-5	TRBV20-1	-	-	CSARDQETQYF	TGCAGTGCTAGAGATCAGGAGACCCAGTACTTC
TRBJ2-7	TRBV28	-	TRBD2	CASSSTGSGVSSYEQYF	TGTGCCAGCAGTTCGACTGGAAGCGGGGTGAGCTCCTACGAGCAGTACTTC
TRBJ2-7	TRBV20-1	-	-	CSAGSGAEQYF	TGCAGTGCTGGTTCGGGTGCCGAGCAGTACTTC
TRBJ2-3	TRBV5-4	-	TRBD2	CASSLEGGRGTDTQYF	TGTGCCAGCAGCTTGGAGGGCGGGAGGGGGACAGATACGCAGTATTTT
TRBJ2-7	TRBV5-1	-	TRBD2	CASSLDTGTRAYEQYF	TGCGCCAGCAGCTTGGACACCGGGACTAGGGCCTACGAGCAGTACTTC
TRBJ2-3	TRBV28	-	-	CASSLLDGGWGTDTQYF	TGTGCCAGCAGTTTACTCGACGGGGGATGGGGCACAGATACGCAGTATTTT
TRBJ1-2	TRBV2	-	TRBD1	CASSVGGQGNNYGYTF	TGTGCCAGCAGTGTCGGGGGACAGGGGAATAACTATGGCTACACCTTC
TRBJ2-1	TRBV11-2	-	TRBD2	CASSILQTSGLYNEQFF	TGTGCCAGCAGCATTTTGCAGACTAGCGGGCTCTACAATGAGCAGTTCTTC
TRBJ1-2	TRBV28	-	-	CASRRREGFYGYTF	TGTGCCAGCAGGCGTCGGGAGGGTTTCTATGGCTACACCTTC
TRBJ2-5	TRBV10-3	few	-	CAISESRDQETQYF	TGTGCCATCAGTGAGTCGAGGGACCAAGAGACCCAGTACTTC
TRBJ2-7	TRBV5-1	-	-	CASSLSQNEQYF	TGCGCCAGCAGCTTGTCCCAGAACGAGCAGTACTTC
TRBJ2-2	TRBV2	-	TRBD2	CARSGSWTGELFF	TGTGCCAGGAGCGGGAGCTGGACCGGGGAGCTGTTTTTT
TRBJ2-3	TRBV6-1	-	-	CASRSGGSTDTQYF	TGTGCCAGCAGGTCTGGGGGCTCCACAGATACGCAGTATTTT
TRBJ2-2	TRBV7-9	-	-	CASSLLRGLSSGELFF	TGTGCCAGCAGCTTACTCCGCGGACTCTCATCCGGGGAGCTGTTTTTT
TRBJ1-1	TRBV28	once	TRBD1	CASSAPPGGGEAFF	TGTGCCAGCAGTGCCCCACCAGGGGGCGGTGAAGCTTTCTTT
TRBJ2-3	TRBV6-6	-	TRBD1	CASSSLGQGRDTQYF	TGTGCCAGCAGTTCCTTAGGACAGGGAAGAGATACGCAGTATTTT
TRBJ1-2	TRBV11-1	-	-	CASSVSWATYNYGYTF	TGTGCCAGCAGTGTTAGTTGGGCAACGTATAACTATGGCTACACCTTC
TRBJ2-3	TRBV29-1	once	-	CSVDEGGGTDTQYF	TGCAGCGTTGATGAGGGGGGGGGCACAGATACGCAGTATTTT
TRBJ2-1	TRBV2	-	-	CASSPTKEQFF	TGTGCCAGCAGTCCGACTAAGGAGCAGTTCTTC
TRBJ1-4	TRBV18	-	-	CASSPTATNEKLFF	TGTGCCAGCTCTCCAACTGCAACTAATGAAAAACTGTTTTTT
TRBJ1-2	TRBV6-5	-	-	CASSYTTGNYGYTF	TGTGCCAGCAGTTACACTACAGGGAACTATGGCTACACCTTC
TRBJ2-7	TRBV18	-	TRBD2	CASSPPTSESGGSSYEQYF	TGTGCCAGCTCACCCCCGACTTCTGAGAGCGGGGGGAGCTCCTACGAGCAGTACTTC
TRBJ2-1	TRBV6-4	-	TRBD2	CASSDLAGGTNEQFF	TGTGCCAGCAGTGACCTAGCGGGAGGGACCAATGAGCAGTTCTTC
TRBJ2-2	TRBV7-2	few	-	CASRPTGGELFF	TGTGCCAGCAGGCCCACAGGGGGGGAGCTGTTTTTT
TRBJ2-1	TRBV7-2	-	-	CASSLGWLATSSYNEQFF	TGTGCCAGCAGCTTAGGGTGGCTAGCGACGAGCTCCTACAATGAGCAGTTCTTC
TRBJ2-1	TRBV4-1	-	TRBD2	CASSQGWFYTSGKNEQFF	TGCGCCAGCAGCCAGGGGTGGTTTTACACTAGCGGGAAAAATGAGCAGTTCTTC
TRBJ1-2	TRBV10-2	-	-	CASSESAGGGYGYTF	TGCGCCAGCAGTGAGTCGGCGGGGGGTGGCTATGGCTACACCTTC
TRBJ1-1	TRBV6-5	-	-	CASSLHGGTEAFF	TGTGCCAGCAGCCTACATGGAGGCACTGAAGCTTTCTTT
TRBJ2-3	TRBV30	few	-	CAWRSGRRTDTQYF	TGTGCCTGGAGAAGCGGGCGCCGCACAGATACGCAGTATTTT
TRBJ2-5	TRBV18	-	-	CASSPPTTQETQYF	TGTGCCAGCTCACCACCGACTACCCAAGAGACCCAGTACTTC
TRBJ1-2	TRBV28	-	-	CASSPGTLYGYTF	TGTGCCAGCAGTCCCGGGACACTCTATGGCTACACCTTC
TRBJ2-7	TRBV29-1	-	-	CSVEAGTGVSEQYF	TGCAGCGTTGAAGCCGGGACTGGCGTCTCCGAGCAGTACTTC
TRBJ1-2	TRBV10-3	-	-	CAIKGPLGYGYTF	TGTGCCATCAAGGGGCCTCTGGGCTATGGCTACACCTTC
TRBJ2-5	TRBV16	-	-	CASSQSRGGETQYF	TGTGCCAGCAGCCAATCGAGGGGAGGCGAGACCCAGTACTTC